The 30 T cell receptor beta chains below come from one sample, sequenced in a study of CD8 T cells in Susac syndrome. The authors reverse transcribed about 0.5 to 1 ug RNA with random hexamers. TCRdb re-called the immunoSEQ multiplex PCR reads with MiXCR, one entry per CDR3 protein. The sample lists roughly 150,000 distinct CDR3 sequences; approximately 94% were seen once. The sample was CD4+ T cells from PBMCs. These receptors were collected from a human donor with multiple sclerosis.

V and J are TRBV5-1 and TRBJ2-2; no firm D call. CDR3 length equals 14 residues. V lost 5 bases and J lost 5, with 13 bases in between. The V gene's germline CDR1 is SGHRS and CDR2 YFSETQ. CDR3 nucleotide sequence: TGCGCCAGCAGGGGGTCGGCAGAAACCGGGGAGCTGTTTTTT. Its translation: CASRGSAETGELFF.

V gene TRBV30 combines with J gene TRBJ2-2; perhaps TRBD2 as D (5 bases). The CDR3 spans 14 residues. Germline values: CDR1 GTSNPN, CDR2 SVGIG (reference sequence). Trimming took 3 bases from V and 6 from J, leaving 14 bases between them. CDR3 sequence reads: CAWSALAEAGELFF. As DNA, the CDR3 is TGTGCCTGGAGCGCGCTAGCAGAAGCCGGGGAGCTGTTTTTT.

The chain is built from TRBV18 and TRBJ1-5; no clear D gene. V was cut by 3 bases and J by 0 bases, with 12 bases left in between. The germline CDR1 and CDR2 sequences are KGHSH and LQKENI. This CDR3 is built from 16 residues. The CDR3 sequence: CASSPSLSASNQPQHF. In DNA form, the CDR3 reads TGTGCCAGCTCACCCTCCCTGTCGGCTAGCAATCAGCCCCAGCATTTT.

This clonotype was found a few times. The V call is TRBV7-9, the J call TRBJ2-7; 10 bases are a match to TRBD2. From germline, CDR1 is SEHNR and CDR2 FQNEAQ (reference sequence). The CDR3 consists of 16 residues. J was trimmed by 0 bases and V by 5 bases; bases with no gene match: 7. DNA of the CDR3: TGTGCCAGCAGCGTCCCCTCTAGCGGGAGCTCCTACGAGCAGTACTTC. Translated, it gives CASSVPSSGSSYEQYF.

This chain links TRBV7-9 with TRBJ1-5, with 7 bases matching TRBD1. The V gene's germline CDR1 is SEHNR and CDR2 FQNEAQ (reference sequence). The CDR3 contains 14 residues. V was clipped by 5 bases and J by 7 bases; unmatched bases: 8. The CDR3 loop reads CASSPDRERQPQHF. As DNA, the CDR3 is TGTGCCAGCAGCCCCGACAGGGAACGCCAGCCCCAGCATTTT.

CDR3 protein: CASSYRLAGRGETQYF. CDR3 DNA: TGTGCCAGCAGCTATCGACTAGCGGGTAGGGGAGAGACCCAGTACTTC. The genes are TRBV3-1 and TRBJ2-5; TRBD2 agrees at 10 bases. The CDR3 is made up of 16 amino acids. Germline CDR1 and CDR2: LGHDT and YNNKEL (reference sequence). The J segment lost 4 bases and the V segment lost 5 bases, leaving 10 bases of the junction unmatched.

The V call is TRBV19, the J call TRBJ1-1; D not resolved. The CDR3 runs to 13 residues. CDR1 is LNHDA and CDR2 is SQIVND in the germline V gene (reference sequence). Trimming left V 1 base short and J 2 bases short, with 5 bases between. Here the CDR3 DNA reads TGTGCCAGTAGTATAGGCGGTAACACTGAAGCTTTCTTT. It encodes CASSIGGNTEAFF. The full variable domain, in which reference TRBV19 and TRBJ1-1 provide the parts outside the CDR3, is DGGITQSPKYLFRKEGQNVTLSCEQNLNHDAMYWYRQDPGQGLRLIYYSQIVNDFQKGDIAEGYSVSREKKESFPLTVTSAQKNPTAFYLCASSIGGNTEAFFGQGTRLTVV.

The chain combines TRBV19 with TRBJ2-7; 9 positions match TRBD1. Germline V gives CDR1 LNHDA, CDR2 SQIVND (reference sequence). This CDR3 spans 14 amino acids. With 5 bases clipped from V and 3 bases from J, the junction kept 5 bases outside the gene matches. The CDR3 loop is CASSRQGGYYEQYF. The DNA for the CDR3 is TGTGCCAGTAGTCGACAGGGGGGGTACTACGAGCAGTACTTC.

This clonotype was counted once. V usage is TRBV18 and J usage is TRBJ1-1, with D hard to call. V shed 6 bases and J shed 1 base, with 9 bases lying between them. This CDR3 has 13 residues. CDR1 is KGHSH, CDR2 LQKENI, per germline. As DNA, the CDR3 is TGTGCCAGCTCCCCCACAGCGAACACTGAAGCTTTCTTT. This encodes CASSPTANTEAFF.

The chain combines TRBV10-3 with TRBJ2-7, with TRBD1 matching 10 bases. This CDR3 region has 14 residues. CDR1 and CDR2 (germline): ENHRY, SYGVKD. V shed 6 bases and J 5 bases; nucleotides not matched to a gene: 7. The CDR3 reads CAISARDRGNEQYF. The CDR3 DNA follows: TGTGCCATCAGCGCCCGGGACAGGGGCAACGAGCAGTACTTC.

The rearrangement joins TRBV7-9 to TRBJ1-1; TRBD1 might be the D (5 bases). The CDR3 covers 11 residues. V was shortened by 4 bases and J by 11 bases, with 11 bases between the two germline ends. CDR1 SEHNR and CDR2 FQNEAQ come from the germline V gene (reference sequence). The CDR3 here is CASSWDGLAFF. DNA of the CDR3: TGTGCCAGCAGCTGGGACGGTTTGGCTTTCTTT.

The chain joins TRBV7-9 to TRBJ2-7; D gene ambiguous. The V end lost 4 bases, the J end lost 6 bases, and 7 bases lay between the germline ends. The CDR3 loop spans 11 amino acids. Germline V gene data show CDR1 as SEHNR and CDR2 as FQNEAQ (reference sequence). DNA for the CDR3: TGTGCCAGCAGCTCGGTTGGCGAGCAGTACTTC. Amino acids: CASSSVGEQYF.

This clonotype was seen just once. The chain uses TRBV7-2 and TRBJ2-5; D call uncertain. The CDR3 sequence is 14 residues long. V was cut by 5 bases and J by 5 bases, with 15 bases left in between. Germline loops: CDR1 SGHTA, CDR2 FQGNSA. The DNA for the CDR3 is TGTGCCAGCAGCCCCCGTCCCTGGCGGGAGACCCAGTACTTC. This encodes CASSPRPWRETQYF.

This chain joins TRBV19 and TRBJ1-1; maybe TRBD1 (5 bases). The CDR3 contains 14 residues. V was shortened by 3 bases and J by 2 bases, with 10 bases between the two germline ends. Germline assignment: CDR1 LNHDA and CDR2 SQIVND (reference sequence). The CDR3 sequence: CASSMRRDNTEAFF. In nucleotides, the CDR3 is TGTGCCAGTAGTATGCGCAGGGATAACACTGAAGCTTTCTTT.

There are a few counts of this clonotype. This chain uses TRBV29-1 with TRBJ1-2; no definite D call. The CDR3 length is 11 residues. With 5 bases removed from V and 2 bases from J, the gap between germline ends came to 6 bases. Germline V gene data show CDR1 as SQVTM and CDR2 as ANQGSEA. CDR3 sequence (DNA): TGCAGCGTTACAGTGAACTATGGCTACACCTTC. Translated, it gives CSVTVNYGYTF.

The rearrangement joins TRBV30 to TRBJ2-3; 8 nucleotides align to TRBD2. Trimming cost V 1 base and J 7 bases; bases outside gene matches: 4. Germline CDR1 reads GTSNPN; CDR2 reads SVGIG (reference sequence). The CDR3 runs to 13 residues. The CDR3 sequence: CAWSGRLANTQYF. CDR3 nucleotides: TGTGCCTGGAGTGGAAGACTAGCGAATACGCAGTATTTT.

The chain couples TRBV5-6 to TRBJ1-1; 10 bases are shared with TRBD1. The trim removed 2 bases at V and 3 bases at J, leaving 7 bases unmatched. This CDR3 has 16 residues. Germline V lookup: CDR1 SGHDT, CDR2 YYEEEE. This CDR3 reads CASSFDRGRADTEAFF. CDR3 nucleotides: TGTGCCAGCAGCTTCGACAGGGGGCGAGCAGACACTGAAGCTTTCTTT.

The chain carries TRBV5-4 and TRBJ2-5, with TRBD2 matching 10 bases. V shed 4 bases, J shed 2 bases, and the junction held 5 bases outside the gene matches. Germline CDR1 and CDR2: SGHNT and YYREEE (reference sequence). The CDR3 loop spans 15 amino acids. CDR3 nucleotide sequence: TGTGCCAGCAGCCTCAGCGGGAGGGGGCAAGAGACCCAGTACTTC. Translated, it gives CASSLSGRGQETQYF.

In nucleotides, the CDR3 is TGTGCCAGCAGCTGGACAGGGGGCAATGCAGATACGCAGTATTTT. This sequence encodes CASSWTGGNADTQYF. V and J are TRBV3-1 and TRBJ2-3; TRBD1 aligns across 11 bases. V shed 5 bases and J 4 bases; nucleotides not matched to a gene: 5. Per the germline V gene, CDR1 is LGHDT and CDR2 is YNNKEL (reference sequence). The CDR3 runs to 15 residues.

The rearrangement links TRBV20-1 to TRBJ1-1; D is unclear. With 1 base removed from V and 3 bases from J, the gap between germline ends came to 12 bases. The CDR3 is 14 residues long. Per germline, CDR1 DFQATT and CDR2 SNEGSKA (reference sequence). Here the CDR3 DNA reads TGCAGTGCTAGAGTAGGAGGGCTGTACACTGAAGCTTTCTTT. Its protein product is CSARVGGLYTEAFF.

The chain carries TRBV3-1 and TRBJ2-1, with no clear D. Trimming pared 6 bases from V and 4 bases from J, leaving 16 bases between. CDR1 and CDR2 from the germline V gene are LGHDT and YNNKEL (reference sequence). CDR3 size: 15 residues. The CDR3 bases are TGTGCCAGCAGTCCCACCCGAGCTTCTTACAATGAGCAGTTCTTC. It is translated as CASSPTRASYNEQFF.

This clonotype turned up a few times. V gene TRBV7-6 combines with J gene TRBJ2-3; 7 bases match TRBD2. The CDR3 length is 15 residues. V gave up 3 bases and J gave up 0 bases; unmatched junction bases: 3. CDR1 is SGHVS and CDR2 is FNYEAQ in the germline V gene. The DNA of the CDR3 is TGTGCCAGCAGCTTGGGAGGGGCTAGCACAGATACGCAGTATTTT. This sequence encodes CASSLGGASTDTQYF. The entire variable domain, with the rest obtained from reference TRBV7-6 and TRBJ2-3, is as follows: GAGVSQSPRYKVTKRGQDVALRCDPISGHVSLYWYRQALGQGPEFLTYFNYEAQQDKSGLPNDRFSAERPEGSISTLTIQRTEQRDSAMYRCASSLGGASTDTQYFGPGTRLTVL.

This rearrangement joins TRBV29-1 to TRBJ1-1; D is possibly TRBD1 (5 bases). Trimming took off 6 bases at V and 5 bases at J, with 19 bases between the two ends. The V gene's germline CDR1 is SQVTM and CDR2 ANQGSEA. CDR3 length: 14 amino acids. The CDR3 reads CSVATTGRGTEAFF. The CDR3 DNA reads TGCAGCGTAGCGACAACAGGACGGGGAACTGAAGCTTTCTTT.

The gene calls are TRBV7-9 and TRBJ2-1; D remains unclear. The CDR3 consists of 15 residues. Trimming took off 2 bases at V and 4 bases at J, with 12 bases between the two ends. CDR1 is SEHNR, CDR2 FQNEAQ, per germline (reference sequence). CDR3 DNA: TGTGCCAGCAGCTTATCGGCTTTTAATTACAATGAGCAGTTCTTC. This translates into CASSLSAFNYNEQFF.

The chain carries TRBV7-2 and TRBJ2-5; TRBD1 is a possible D gene (5 bases). Trimming left V 0 bases short and J 9 bases short, with 8 bases between. The length of the CDR3 is 12 residues. Germline V gene sequence: CDR1 SGHTA, CDR2 FQGNSA. As DNA, the CDR3 is TGTGCCAGCAGCTTAGCGCTAGGGGCCCAGTACTTC. It is translated as CASSLALGAQYF. Supplemented by reference TRBV7-2 and TRBJ2-5, the full variable domain reads GAGVSQSPSNKVTEKGKDVELRCDPISGHTALYWYRQSLGQGLEFLIYFQGNSAPDKSGLPSDRFSAERTGGSVSTLTIQRTQQEDSAVYLCASSLALGAQYFGPGTRLLVL.

The chain carries TRBV19 and TRBJ1-1, with D perhaps matching TRBD1 (5 bases). Trimming pared 6 bases from V and 0 bases from J, leaving 23 bases between. Germline V gene sequence: CDR1 LNHDA, CDR2 SQIVND (reference sequence). CDR3 length equals 18 residues. CDR3 amino acids: CASREGLPNGAVNTEAFF. DNA of the CDR3: TGTGCCAGTAGAGAGGGACTACCGAACGGGGCGGTGAACACTGAAGCTTTCTTT.

In this sample, this clonotype turned up once. V is TRBV20-1 and J is TRBJ1-2, with 12 nucleotides matching TRBD1. Germline CDR1 DFQATT, CDR2 SNEGSKA (reference sequence). Trimming cost V 0 bases and J 3 bases; bases outside gene matches: 8. This CDR3 is 17 amino acids long. Written as DNA, the CDR3 is TGCAGTGCTAGAGATCGTGGGGGACAGGGGGCGGACTATGGCTACACCTTC. Encoded protein: CSARDRGGQGADYGYTF.

J is TRBJ1-4 and V is TRBV19; D might be TRBD1 (6 bases). The CDR3 spans 13 residues. Germline V gives CDR1 LNHDA, CDR2 SQIVND (reference sequence). V shed 11 bases and J shed 6 bases, with 16 bases lying between them. CDR3: CAGGQPEHEKLFF. As DNA, the CDR3 is TGTGCCGGCGGACAGCCCGAACATGAAAAACTGTTTTTT.

V gene TRBV24-1 combines with J gene TRBJ2-1, with TRBD2 matching 13 bases. The CDR3 extends over 16 amino acids. J lost 5 bases, V lost 4 bases, and 4 bases had no gene match. Looked up from germline, CDR1 is KGHDR and CDR2 is SFDVKD. The CDR3 spells CATSDRTSGSHNEQFF. As DNA, the CDR3 is TGTGCCACCAGTGACCGGACTAGCGGGAGTCACAATGAGCAGTTCTTC.

The gene calls are TRBV10-3 and TRBJ1-6; 12 nucleotides align to TRBD1. Trimming cost V 7 bases and J 10 bases; bases outside gene matches: 5. In germline, CDR1 is ENHRY, CDR2 SYGVKD. This CDR3 comprises 14 residues. Written as DNA, the CDR3 is TGTGCCATCAAGCCGGGACAGGGGGCATCACCCCTCCACTTT. It encodes CAIKPGQGASPLHF.